This entry lists 10 T cell receptor beta chains sequenced from one sample in a study of blood T cells in healthy people across ages. Primed by a sample-barcoded 5' primer and a J-beta primer mix, a second PCR proceeded for 7 to 11 cycles. MiXCR was run by TCRdb on the 5' RACE reads, yielding one entry per CDR3 protein. The data show fewer than 2,000,000 distinct CDR3 sequences, 30% to 40% seen once. Sequenced: blood. All receptors come from a woman in her 30s in good health.

For this clonotype: One end of the junction fails to match germline, which may point to a read error. This chain links TRBV11-1 with TRBJ2-7; TRBD2 matches 9 bases. The CDR3 length is 15 residues. Germline-derived CDR1 and CDR2 are SGHAT and FQDESV (reference sequence). The CDR3 nucleotides read TGTGCCAGCAGCACAGTAGCGGGGGACTCCTACGGGCAGTACTTC. It codes for CASSTVAGDSYGQYF.

The chain is built from TRBV5-1 and TRBJ1-4; 8 bases fit TRBD1. The V gene's germline CDR1 is SGHRS and CDR2 YFSETQ. V lost 5 bases, J lost 0 bases, and 9 bases stayed unmatched. The CDR3 consists of 17 residues. The CDR3 sequence is CASSRGQGAATNEKLFF. The CDR3 DNA is TGCGCCAGCAGTCGAGGACAGGGTGCTGCAACTAATGAAAAACTGTTTTTT.

The sample holds many counts of this clonotype. The chain links TRBV29-1 to TRBJ1-4; TRBD1 matches at 7 bases. CDR1 is SQVTM and CDR2 is ANQGSEA in the germline V gene. This CDR3 is built from 13 residues. The J segment lost 6 bases and the V segment lost 7 bases, leaving 8 bases of the junction unmatched. CDR3 residues: CSANRGGDEKLFF. The CDR3 DNA reads TGCAGCGCCAACAGGGGAGGGGATGAAAAACTGTTTTTT.

The rearrangement uses TRBV27 and TRBJ2-3; 9 bases line up with TRBD2. This CDR3 is 18 amino acids long. Germline V gene sequence: CDR1 MNHEY, CDR2 SMNVEV (reference sequence). The ends lost 2 bases at V and 3 bases at J; junction bases unmatched: 12. CDR3 in DNA: TGTGCCAGCAGTTTAGCGGGAGGGCCTAAGAGTTTGACAGATACGCAGTATTTT. Translating it yields CASSLAGGPKSLTDTQYF.

This clonotype was recorded a few times. The gene calls are TRBV7-3 and TRBJ2-1; D is tentatively TRBD1 or TRBD2 (5 bases each). Germline V CDR1 and CDR2: SGHTA, FQGTGA. Trimming stripped 0 bases from V and 8 bases from J, with 14 bases between. The CDR3 is 15 residues long. CDR3 sequence: CASSLTVGVRDEQFF. The CDR3 DNA follows: TGTGCCAGCAGCTTAACGGTGGGGGTTAGGGATGAGCAGTTCTTC.

This clonotype was observed a handful of times. In DNA form, the CDR3 reads TGTGCCAGCGGAAGGAAGATGGTCGATACGCAGTATTTT. This codes for CASGRKMVDTQYF. The rearrangement links TRBV27 to TRBJ2-3, with unresolved D. V lost 8 bases to trimming and J lost 6 bases, with 15 bases between them. Germline V gene sequence: CDR1 MNHEY, CDR2 SMNVEV (reference sequence). CDR3 length equals 13 residues.

The V and J genes are TRBV5-1 and TRBJ2-5; 9 positions agree with TRBD1. The tail of the sequence fits TRBJ2-7 better, so the J call may be wrong. Germline loops: CDR1 SGHRS, CDR2 YFSETQ. There are 14 residues in the CDR3. CDR3 protein: CASSPGQGYHEQYF. Written as DNA, the CDR3 is TGCGCCAGCAGCCCGGGACAGGGTTACCACGAGCAGTACTTC.

V and J are TRBV5-1 and TRBJ2-3; maybe TRBD2 (5 bases). V shed 3 bases and J shed 5 bases, with 19 bases lying between them. Germline CDR1 reads SGHRS; CDR2 reads YFSETQ. The CDR3 totals 16 residues. Here the CDR3 reads CASSWVGGEFKDTQYF. CDR3 DNA sequence: TGCGCCAGCAGCTGGGTGGGTGGGGAGTTCAAAGATACGCAGTATTTT.

This clonotype was seen only once. This may arise from a read error, as a much more abundant clone is one base away. The chain is built from TRBV29-1 and TRBJ2-1; no firm D call. The end of the DNA is better explained by TRBJ2-7, so the J call may be wrong. This CDR3 spans 13 amino acids. The germline V gene has CDR1 SQVTM and CDR2 ANQGSEA. This CDR3 is CSVERLGSNEQYF. The CDR3 region has the DNA TGCAGCGTTGAAAGGCTGGGTTCCAACGAGCAGTACTTC.

Concerning this clonotype: A much larger clonotype is one base distant, so this may be a read error. The rearrangement joins TRBV29-1 to TRBJ2-6, with D perhaps TRBD1 (6 bases). The germline V gene has CDR1 SQVTM and CDR2 ANQGSEA. The CDR3 spans 14 residues. CDR3 bases: TGCAGCGTCCAGCAGGGGATTGGGGCCAACGCCCTGACTTTC. Protein sequence: CSVQQGIGANALTF.